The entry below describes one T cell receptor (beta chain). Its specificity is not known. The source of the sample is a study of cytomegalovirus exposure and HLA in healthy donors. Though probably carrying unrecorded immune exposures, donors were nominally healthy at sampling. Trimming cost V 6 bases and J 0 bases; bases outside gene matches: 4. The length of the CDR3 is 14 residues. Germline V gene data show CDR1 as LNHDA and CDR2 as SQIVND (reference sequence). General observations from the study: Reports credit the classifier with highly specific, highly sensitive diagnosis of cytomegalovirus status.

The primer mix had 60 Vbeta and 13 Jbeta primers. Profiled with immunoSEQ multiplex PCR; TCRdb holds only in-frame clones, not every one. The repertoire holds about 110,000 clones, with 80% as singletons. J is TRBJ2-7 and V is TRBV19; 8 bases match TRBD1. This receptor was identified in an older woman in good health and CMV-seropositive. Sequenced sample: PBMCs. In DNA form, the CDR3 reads TGTGCCAGTAGCCGGGACAGGAGCTCCTACGAGCAGTACTTC. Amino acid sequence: CASSRDRSSYEQYF.